This record looks at one T cell receptor beta chain sequence and its context. Its specificity is unknown. This entry is derived from a study of cytomegalovirus exposure and HLA in healthy donors. Across the study: Earlier sequencing of 150 million to 200 million T cells yielded nearly 120 million unique TCR beta sequences.

This CDR3 region has 14 residues. Losses at the gene ends were 6 bases for V and 4 bases for J; bases not matched to a gene: 9. Germline CDR1 and CDR2: SQVTM and ANQGSEA. Whole-study results and caveats: Most TCRs appeared rarely, but some public TCRs recurred in many donors.

The study ran its PCR with 60 Vbeta and 13 Jbeta primers. Only in-frame clones appear in the TCRdb table, and some are missing; sequencing was by immunoSEQ multiplex PCR. The listing records just over 40,000 clones. The V gene is TRBV29-1, the J gene TRBJ2-1; 7 nucleotides match TRBD1. The sample taken for sequencing was PBMCs. This sequence originates from a man aged 25 to 40 in good health and CMV-seronegative. As DNA, the CDR3 is TGCAGCGTCATACGGGACAGCCCATACAATGAGCAGTTCTTC. Translated: CSVIRDSPYNEQFF.